This T cell receptor beta chain comes out of a study of siplizumab effects on memory and regulatory T cells. The V and J ends lost 1 base and 6 bases respectively, with 12 bases between them. The germline V gene has CDR1 MGHRA and CDR2 YSYEKL. The CDR3 extends over 14 amino acids. This clone appeared a few times. TCRdb keeps only in-frame clones here, not all; method: immunoSEQ multiplex PCR. The sample consists of about 100,000 clones, about 91% of them appearing once. Sample: CD4+ T cells sorted from blood. The sequence came from a human donor in good health. This chain connects TRBV4-1 to TRBJ1-2; D call uncertain. The CDR3, as DNA: TGCGCCAGCAGCCAAGTGGCCGGGGTGGATGGCTACACCTTC. Its translation: CASSQVAGVDGYTF.